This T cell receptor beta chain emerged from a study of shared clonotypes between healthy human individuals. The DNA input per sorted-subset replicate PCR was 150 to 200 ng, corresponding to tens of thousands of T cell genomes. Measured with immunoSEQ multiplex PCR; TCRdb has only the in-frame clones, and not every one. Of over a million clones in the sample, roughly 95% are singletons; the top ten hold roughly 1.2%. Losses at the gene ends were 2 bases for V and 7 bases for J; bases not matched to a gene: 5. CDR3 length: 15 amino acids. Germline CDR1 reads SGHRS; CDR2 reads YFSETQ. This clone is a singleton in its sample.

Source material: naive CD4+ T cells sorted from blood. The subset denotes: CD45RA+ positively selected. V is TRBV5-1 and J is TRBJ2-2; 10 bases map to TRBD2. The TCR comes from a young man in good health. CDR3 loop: CASSFGLAGVGELFF. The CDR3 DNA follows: TGCGCCAGCAGCTTCGGTCTAGCGGGAGTCGGGGAGCTGTTTTTT.